Described below is a single T cell receptor beta chain sequence and its context. This sample was included in a study of OX40 agonist ivuxolimab in advanced cancers. In the study overall: Participants, 82.7% male, averaged roughly 60 years of age, ranging from roughly 20 to 80. Partial responses were seen in three patients, one with hepatocellular carcinoma and two with cutaneous melanoma.

Exclusion applied to patients with autoimmune disease history or systemic immunosuppression. The germline CDR1 and CDR2 sequences are SNHLY and FYNNEI. The CDR3 is 14 residues long. The V gene end was trimmed by 6 bases and the J gene end by 8 bases; junction bases not matched to a gene: 9. The repertoire was sequenced with immunoSEQ multiplex PCR; TCRdb's copy has only in-frame clones and lacks some. This table holds 55,000 to 75,000 clones, roughly 89% found once. Sequencing used CD4+ or CD8+ T cells sorted from blood, obtained in a trial of the OX40 agonist ivuxolimab. This rearrangement joins TRBV2 to TRBJ2-2; 7 bases align to TRBD2. This receptor was taken from an adult with an advanced solid tumor such as melanoma, head and neck, liver or kidney cancer. CDR3 DNA sequence: TGTGCCAGCAGCCAACTAGCGACCGCGGGGGAGCTGTTTTTT. Encoded protein: CASSQLATAGELFF.